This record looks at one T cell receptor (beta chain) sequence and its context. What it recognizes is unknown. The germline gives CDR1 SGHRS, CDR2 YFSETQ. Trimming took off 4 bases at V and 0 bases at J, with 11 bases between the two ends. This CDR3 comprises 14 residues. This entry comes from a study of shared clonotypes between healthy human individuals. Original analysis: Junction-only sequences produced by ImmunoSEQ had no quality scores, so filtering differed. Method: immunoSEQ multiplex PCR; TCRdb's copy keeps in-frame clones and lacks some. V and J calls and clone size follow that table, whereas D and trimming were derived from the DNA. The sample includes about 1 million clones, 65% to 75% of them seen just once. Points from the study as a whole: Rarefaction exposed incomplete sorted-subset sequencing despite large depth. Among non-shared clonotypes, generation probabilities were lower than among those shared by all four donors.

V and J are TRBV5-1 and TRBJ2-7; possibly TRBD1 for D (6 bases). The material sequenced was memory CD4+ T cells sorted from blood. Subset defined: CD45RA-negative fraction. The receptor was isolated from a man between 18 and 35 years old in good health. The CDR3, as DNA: TGCGCCAGCAGCCCGGGGACACACTCCTACGAGCAGTACTTC. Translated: CASSPGTHSYEQYF.